The TCR beta chain described here comes from a study of blood T cell repertoires in COVID-19. Whole-study context: Samples of COVID-19 (acute and convalescent) were obtained from the United States, Italy and Spain.

Original handling: Using reference gene primer amplification, nucleated cell counts were estimated. Sequencing was performed with immunoSEQ multiplex PCR; in TCRdb, only in-frame clones are kept and a portion is missing. V, J and clone size are those of that table, while D and trimming were read from the DNA. The sample consists of more than 60,000 clones, approximately 87% of them appearing once. This CDR3 contains 13 residues. V lost 1 base, J lost 6 bases, and 10 bases lay in between. In germline, CDR1 is SNHLY, CDR2 FYNNEI. The V and J genes are TRBV2 and TRBJ2-7; D possibly corresponds to TRBD1 (6 bases). The clonotype originates from a man aged 50-59 years with active COVID-19. The specimen sequenced was peripheral blood. CDR3 bases: TGTGCCAGCAGTGAAGGTAGACAGGTCGAGCAGTACTTC. The encoded protein is CASSEGRQVEQYF. The full variable domain, with the rest looked up from reference TRBV2 and TRBJ2-7, is EPEVTQTPSHQVTQMGQEVILRCVPISNHLYFYWYRQILGQKVEFLVSFYNNEISEKSEIFDDQFSVERPDGSNFTLKIRSTKLEDSAMYFCASSEGRQVEQYFGPGTRLTVT.